This passage covers 3 T cell receptor beta chains from one sample sequenced in a study of T cells in tuberculosis. Some clones are missing from TCRdb's copy, which holds only in-frame ones; the method was immunoSEQ multiplex PCR. The data hold tens of thousands of clones, with roughly 93% observed a single time. Cells were sorted from thawed PBMC rested overnight and stained with GMM-loaded CD1B tetramer, viability dye and anti-CD3. The CD1B tetramers carried C32 glucose monomycolate purified from Rhodococcus equi. Sample: CD1b-GMM tetramer-negative cells sorted from PBMCs. The receptor source for this set is an adult woman with latent tuberculosis.

The CDR3 DNA reads as TGTGCCAGCACCCCGGGACAGGGTTCCAATGAGCAGTTCTTC. It translates to CASTPGQGSNEQFF. V usage is TRBV5-8 and J usage is TRBJ2-1; 9 nucleotides agree with TRBD1. From germline, CDR1 is SGHTS and CDR2 YDEGEE. J gave up 6 bases and V 6 bases, and 7 bases lay outside the gene matches. The CDR3 runs 14 residues.

As for this clone: Germline and junction disagree at one end, which may indicate a read error. The J gene is TRBJ1-1, the V gene TRBV5-1; possible D gene TRBD1, 5 bases. The germline CDR1 and CDR2 sequences are SGHRS and YFSETQ. The CDR3 extends over 13 amino acids. The CDR3 loop reads CASSLAGNAEAFF. CDR3 DNA: TGCGCCAGCAGCTTGGCAGGGAACGCTGAAGCTTTCTTT.

The chain links TRBV6-5 to TRBJ2-7; D is possibly TRBD1 (5 bases). There are 13 residues in the CDR3. V was trimmed by 2 bases and J by 6 bases, leaving 11 bases between them. Germline values: CDR1 MNHEY, CDR2 SVGAGI. CDR3 sequence: CASSYRQGGEQYV. CDR3 coding DNA: TGTGCCAGCAGTTACCGGCAGGGCGGCGAGCAGTACGTC.